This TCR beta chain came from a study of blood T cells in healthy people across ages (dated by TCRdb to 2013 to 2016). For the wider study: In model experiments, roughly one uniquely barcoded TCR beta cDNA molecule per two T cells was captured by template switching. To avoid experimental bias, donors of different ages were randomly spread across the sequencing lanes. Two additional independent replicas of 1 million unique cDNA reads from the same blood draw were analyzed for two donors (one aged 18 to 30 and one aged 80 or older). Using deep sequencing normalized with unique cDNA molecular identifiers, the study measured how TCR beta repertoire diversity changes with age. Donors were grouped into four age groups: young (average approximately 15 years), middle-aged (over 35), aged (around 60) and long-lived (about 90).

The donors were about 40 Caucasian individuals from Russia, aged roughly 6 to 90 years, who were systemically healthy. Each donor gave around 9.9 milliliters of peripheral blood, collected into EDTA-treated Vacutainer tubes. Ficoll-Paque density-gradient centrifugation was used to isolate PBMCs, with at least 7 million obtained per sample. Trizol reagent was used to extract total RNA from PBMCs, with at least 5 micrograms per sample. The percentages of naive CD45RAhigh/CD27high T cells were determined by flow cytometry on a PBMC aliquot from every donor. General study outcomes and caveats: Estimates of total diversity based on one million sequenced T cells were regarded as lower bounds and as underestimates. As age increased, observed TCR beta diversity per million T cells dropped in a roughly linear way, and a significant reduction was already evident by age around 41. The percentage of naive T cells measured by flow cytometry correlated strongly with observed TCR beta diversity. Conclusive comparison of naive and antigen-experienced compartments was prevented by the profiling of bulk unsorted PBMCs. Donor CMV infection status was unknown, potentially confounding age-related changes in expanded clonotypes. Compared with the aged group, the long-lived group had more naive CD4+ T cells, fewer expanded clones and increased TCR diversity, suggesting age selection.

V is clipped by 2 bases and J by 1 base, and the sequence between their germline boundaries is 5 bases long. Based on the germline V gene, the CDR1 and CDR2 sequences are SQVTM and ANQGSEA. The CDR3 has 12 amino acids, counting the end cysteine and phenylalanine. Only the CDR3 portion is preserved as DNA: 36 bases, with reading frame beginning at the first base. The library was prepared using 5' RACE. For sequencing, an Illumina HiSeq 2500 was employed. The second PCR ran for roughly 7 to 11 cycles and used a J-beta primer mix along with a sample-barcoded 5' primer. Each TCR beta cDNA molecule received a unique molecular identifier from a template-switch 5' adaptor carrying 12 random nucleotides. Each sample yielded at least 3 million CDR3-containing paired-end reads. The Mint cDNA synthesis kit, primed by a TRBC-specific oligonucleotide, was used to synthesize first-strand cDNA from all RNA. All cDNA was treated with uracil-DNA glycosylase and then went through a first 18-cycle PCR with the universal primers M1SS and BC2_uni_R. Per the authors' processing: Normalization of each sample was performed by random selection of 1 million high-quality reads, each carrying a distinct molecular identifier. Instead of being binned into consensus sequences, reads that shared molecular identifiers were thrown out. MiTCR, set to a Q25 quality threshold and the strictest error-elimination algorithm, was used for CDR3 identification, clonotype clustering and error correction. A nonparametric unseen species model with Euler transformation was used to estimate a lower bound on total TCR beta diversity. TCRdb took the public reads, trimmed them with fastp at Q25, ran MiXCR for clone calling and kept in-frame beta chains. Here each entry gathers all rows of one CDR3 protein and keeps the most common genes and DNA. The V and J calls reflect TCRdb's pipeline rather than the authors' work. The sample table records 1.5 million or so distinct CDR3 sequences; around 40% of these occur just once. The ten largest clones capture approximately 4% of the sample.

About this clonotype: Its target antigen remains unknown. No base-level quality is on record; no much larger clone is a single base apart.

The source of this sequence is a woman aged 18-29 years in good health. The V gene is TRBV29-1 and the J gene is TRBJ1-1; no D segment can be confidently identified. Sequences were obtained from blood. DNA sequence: TGCAGCGTTGAAAATGGGAACACTGAAGCTTTCTTT. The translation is CSVENGNTEAFF.